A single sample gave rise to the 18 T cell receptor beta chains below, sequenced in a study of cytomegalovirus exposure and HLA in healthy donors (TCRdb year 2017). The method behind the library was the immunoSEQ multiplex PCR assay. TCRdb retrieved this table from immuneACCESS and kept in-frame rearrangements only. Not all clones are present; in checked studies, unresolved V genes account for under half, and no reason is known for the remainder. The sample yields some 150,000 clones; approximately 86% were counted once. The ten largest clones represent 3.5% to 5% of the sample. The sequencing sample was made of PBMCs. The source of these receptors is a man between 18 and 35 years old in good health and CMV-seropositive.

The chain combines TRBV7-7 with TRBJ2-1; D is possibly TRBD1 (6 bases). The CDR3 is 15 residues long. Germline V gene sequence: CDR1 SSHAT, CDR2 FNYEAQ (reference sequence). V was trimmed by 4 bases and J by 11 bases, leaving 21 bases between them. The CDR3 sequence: CASSSVGATFEKQFF. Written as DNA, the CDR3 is TGTGCCAGCAGCTCCGTGGGGGCTACATTTGAGAAGCAGTTCTTC.

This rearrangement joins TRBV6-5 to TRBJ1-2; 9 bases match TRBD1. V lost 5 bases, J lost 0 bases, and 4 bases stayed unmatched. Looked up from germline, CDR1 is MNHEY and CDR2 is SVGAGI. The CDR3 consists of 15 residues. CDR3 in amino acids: CASSQQGAPNYGYTF. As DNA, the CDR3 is TGTGCCAGCAGTCAACAGGGGGCACCTAACTATGGCTACACCTTC.

The CDR3 reads CASSLQGPNTEAFF. The CDR3 DNA reads TGTGCCAGCAGCTTACAGGGCCCGAACACTGAAGCTTTCTTT. The rearrangement joins TRBV7-2 to TRBJ1-1, with a tentative D call TRBD1 (5 bases). This CDR3 has 14 residues. The germline V gene has CDR1 SGHTA and CDR2 FQGNSA. The V end lost 2 bases, the J end lost 1 base, and 8 bases lay between the germline ends.

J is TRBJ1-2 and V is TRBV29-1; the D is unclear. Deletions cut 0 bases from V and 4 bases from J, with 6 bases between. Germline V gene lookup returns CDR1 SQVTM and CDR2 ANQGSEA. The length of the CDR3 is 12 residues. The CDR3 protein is CSVEDSVYGYTF. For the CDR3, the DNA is TGCAGCGTTGAAGATAGCGTCTATGGCTACACCTTC.

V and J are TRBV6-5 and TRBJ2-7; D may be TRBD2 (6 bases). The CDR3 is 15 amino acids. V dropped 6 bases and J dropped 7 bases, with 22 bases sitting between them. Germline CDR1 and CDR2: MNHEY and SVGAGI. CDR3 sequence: CASRTAGTEKVEQYF. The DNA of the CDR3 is TGTGCCAGCAGAACCGCCGGGACTGAGAAAGTTGAGCAGTACTTC.

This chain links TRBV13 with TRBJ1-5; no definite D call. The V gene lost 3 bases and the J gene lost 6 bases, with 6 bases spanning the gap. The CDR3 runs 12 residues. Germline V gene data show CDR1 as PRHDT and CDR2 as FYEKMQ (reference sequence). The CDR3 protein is CASSFQFQPQHF. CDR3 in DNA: TGTGCCAGCAGCTTCCAATTTCAGCCCCAGCATTTT.

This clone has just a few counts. CDR3 coding DNA: TGTGCCAGCAGCCTCACTCAGGTGAATGAGCAGTTCTTC. Its protein product is CASSLTQVNEQFF. The chain uses TRBV16 and TRBJ2-1; D not certain. The V gene's germline CDR1 is KGHSY and CDR2 FQNENV. CDR3 length: 13 residues. V was clipped by 4 bases and J by 7 bases, with 11 bases between them.

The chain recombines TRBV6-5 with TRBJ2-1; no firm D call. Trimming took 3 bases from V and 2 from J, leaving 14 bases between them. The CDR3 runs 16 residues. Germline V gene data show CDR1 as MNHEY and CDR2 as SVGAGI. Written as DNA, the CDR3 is TGTGCCAGCAGTTATCTGGCCACTACCACCTACAATGAGCAGTTCTTC. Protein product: CASSYLATTTYNEQFF.

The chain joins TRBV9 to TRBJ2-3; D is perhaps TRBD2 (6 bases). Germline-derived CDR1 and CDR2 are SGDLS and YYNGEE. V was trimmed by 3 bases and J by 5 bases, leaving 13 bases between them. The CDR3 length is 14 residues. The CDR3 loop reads CASSGRWGVDTQYF. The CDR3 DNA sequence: TGTGCCAGCAGCGGACGTTGGGGGGTAGATACGCAGTATTTT. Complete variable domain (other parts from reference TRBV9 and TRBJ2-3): DSGVTQTPKHLITATGQRVTLRCSPRSGDLSVYWYQQSLDQGLQFLIQYYNGEERAKGNILERFSAQQFPDLHSELNLSSLELGDSALYFCASSGRWGVDTQYFGPGTRLTVL.

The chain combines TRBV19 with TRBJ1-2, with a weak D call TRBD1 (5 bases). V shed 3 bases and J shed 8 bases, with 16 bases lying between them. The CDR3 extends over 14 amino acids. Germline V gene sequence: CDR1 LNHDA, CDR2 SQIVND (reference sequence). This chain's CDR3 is CASSIVPGDWGYTF. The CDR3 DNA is TGTGCCAGTAGTATTGTACCGGGGGATTGGGGCTACACCTTC. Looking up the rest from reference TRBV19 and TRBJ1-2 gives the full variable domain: DGGITQSPKYLFRKEGQNVTLSCEQNLNHDAMYWYRQDPGQGLRLIYYSQIVNDFQKGDIAEGYSVSREKKESFPLTVTSAQKNPTAFYLCASSIVPGDWGYTFGSGTRLTVV.

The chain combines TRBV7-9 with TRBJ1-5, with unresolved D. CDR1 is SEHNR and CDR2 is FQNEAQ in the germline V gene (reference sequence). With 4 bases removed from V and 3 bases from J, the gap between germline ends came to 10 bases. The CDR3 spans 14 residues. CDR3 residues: CASSSGSLNQPQHF. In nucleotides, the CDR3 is TGTGCCAGCAGCTCCGGGTCCCTCAATCAGCCCCAGCATTTT. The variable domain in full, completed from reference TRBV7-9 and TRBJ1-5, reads DTGVSQNPRHKITKRGQNVTFRCDPISEHNRLYWYRQTLGQGPEFLTYFQNEAQLEKSRLLSDRFSAERPKGSFSTLEIQRTEQGDSAMYLCASSSGSLNQPQHFGDGTRLSIL.

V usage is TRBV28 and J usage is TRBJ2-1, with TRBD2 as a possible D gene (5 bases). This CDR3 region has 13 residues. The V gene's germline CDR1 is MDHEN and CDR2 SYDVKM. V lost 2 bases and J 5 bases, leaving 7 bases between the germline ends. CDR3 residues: CASSLDYHNEQFF. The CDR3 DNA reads TGTGCCAGCAGTTTAGACTACCACAATGAGCAGTTCTTC. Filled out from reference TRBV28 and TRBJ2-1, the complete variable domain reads DVKVTQSSRYLVKRTGEKVFLECVQDMDHENMFWYRQDPGLGLRLIYFSYDVKMKEKGDIPEGYSVSREKKERFSLILESASTNQTSMYLCASSLDYHNEQFFGPGTRLTVL.

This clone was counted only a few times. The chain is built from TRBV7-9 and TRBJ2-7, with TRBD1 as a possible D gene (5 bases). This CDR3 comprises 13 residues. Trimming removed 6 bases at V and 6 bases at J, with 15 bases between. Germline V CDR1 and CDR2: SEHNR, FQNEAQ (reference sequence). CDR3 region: CASSLLGAPEQYF. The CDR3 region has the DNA TGTGCCAGCAGTCTCCTAGGGGCTCCCGAGCAGTACTTC.

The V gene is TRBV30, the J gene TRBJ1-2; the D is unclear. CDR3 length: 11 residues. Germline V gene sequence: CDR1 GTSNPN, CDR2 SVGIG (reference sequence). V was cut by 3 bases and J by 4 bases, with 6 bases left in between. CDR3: CAWRQTYGYTF. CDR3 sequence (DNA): TGTGCCTGGAGACAGACCTATGGCTACACCTTC.

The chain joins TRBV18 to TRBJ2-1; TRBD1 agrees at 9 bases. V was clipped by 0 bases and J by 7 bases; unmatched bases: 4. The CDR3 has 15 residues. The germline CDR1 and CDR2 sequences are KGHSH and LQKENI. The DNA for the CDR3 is TGTGCCAGCTCACCACCGACAGGGGGTAGGAATGAGCAGTTCTTC. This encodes CASSPPTGGRNEQFF.

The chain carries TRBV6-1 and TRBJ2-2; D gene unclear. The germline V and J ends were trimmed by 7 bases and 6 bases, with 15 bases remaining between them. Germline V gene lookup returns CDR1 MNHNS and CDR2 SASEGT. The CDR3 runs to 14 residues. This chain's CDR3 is CASTIIAPPGELFF. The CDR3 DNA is TGTGCCAGCACTATCATCGCCCCCCCCGGGGAGCTGTTTTTT.

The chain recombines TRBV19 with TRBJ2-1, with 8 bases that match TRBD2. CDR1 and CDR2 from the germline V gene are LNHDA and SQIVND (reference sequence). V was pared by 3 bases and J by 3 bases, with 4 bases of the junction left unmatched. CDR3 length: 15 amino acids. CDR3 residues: CASSISGGVYNEQFF. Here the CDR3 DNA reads TGTGCCAGTAGTATCTCGGGGGGGGTCTACAATGAGCAGTTCTTC.

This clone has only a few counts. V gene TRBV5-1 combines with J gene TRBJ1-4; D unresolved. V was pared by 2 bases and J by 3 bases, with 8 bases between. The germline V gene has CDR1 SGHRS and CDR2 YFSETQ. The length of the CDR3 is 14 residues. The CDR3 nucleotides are TGCGCCAGCAGCTTCGGGATAGCTAATGAAAAACTGTTTTTT. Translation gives CASSFGIANEKLFF.